This T cell receptor (beta chain) was profiled in a study of OX40 agonist ivuxolimab in advanced cancers. The CDR3 contains 13 residues. Per germline, CDR1 MDHEN and CDR2 SYDVKM. Germline trimming cut 8 bases from V and 2 bases from J; bases unmatched to any gene: 3. Overall study results and limits: Expanded clones were, on average, more numerous among CD8+ T cells than CD4+. Among expanded peripheral T cells, antigen specificity went undetermined.

TCRdb keeps only in-frame clones here, not all; method: immunoSEQ multiplex PCR. This table has some 45,000 clones, 80% to 90% appearing once. Concerning this clone itself: Its antigen remains unidentified.

The V and J genes are TRBV28 and TRBJ2-7, with TRBD2 identical over 10 bases. This TCR came from an adult with an advanced solid tumor such as melanoma, head and neck, liver or kidney cancer. The sample consisted of CD4+ or CD8+ T cells sorted from blood, taken in a trial of the OX40 agonist ivuxolimab. The CDR3 DNA reads TGTGCCAGCGGTCTAGCGGGAGCCTACGAGCAGTACTTC. Its translation: CASGLAGAYEQYF. The complete variable domain, with remaining parts taken from reference TRBV28 and TRBJ2-7, reads DVKVTQSSRYLVKRTGEKVFLECVQDMDHENMFWYRQDPGLGLRLIYFSYDVKMKEKGDIPEGYSVSREKKERFSLILESASTNQTSMYLCASGLAGAYEQYFGPGTRLTVT.